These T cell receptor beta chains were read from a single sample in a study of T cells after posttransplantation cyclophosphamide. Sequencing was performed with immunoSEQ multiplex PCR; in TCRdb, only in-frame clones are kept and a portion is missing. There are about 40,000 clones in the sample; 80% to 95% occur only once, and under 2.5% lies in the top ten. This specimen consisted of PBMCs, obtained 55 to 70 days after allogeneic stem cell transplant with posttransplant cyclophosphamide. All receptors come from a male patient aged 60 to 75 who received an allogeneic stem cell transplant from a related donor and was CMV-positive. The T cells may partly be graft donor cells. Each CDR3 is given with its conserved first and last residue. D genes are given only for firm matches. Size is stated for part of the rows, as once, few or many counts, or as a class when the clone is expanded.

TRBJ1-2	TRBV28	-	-	CASSQSSAPGNNGYTF	TGTGCCAGCAGCCAGTCGTCTGCCCCGGGAAACAATGGCTACACCTTC
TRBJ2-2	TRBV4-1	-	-	CASSPTGGELFF	TGCGCCAGCAGCCCAACAGGCGGGGAGCTGTTTTTT
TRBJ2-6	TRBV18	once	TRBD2	CASSPREVSGANVLTF	TGTGCCAGCTCCCCGCGGGAGGTCTCTGGGGCCAACGTCCTGACTTTC
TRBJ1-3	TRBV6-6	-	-	CASHLQGSGNTIYF	TGTGCCAGTCATCTTCAGGGCTCTGGAAACACCATATATTTT
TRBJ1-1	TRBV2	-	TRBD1	CASSETGTGRVTEAFF	TGTGCCAGCAGTGAAACGGGGACAGGGAGAGTCACTGAAGCTTTCTTT
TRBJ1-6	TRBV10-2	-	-	CASGDQGHIQPPLHF	TGCGCCAGCGGCGATCAGGGACACATTCAGCCACCCCTCCACTTT
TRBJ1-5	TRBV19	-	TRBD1	CASRSGTGEVGQPQHF	TGTGCCAGTAGATCCGGGACAGGGGAAGTCGGTCAGCCCCAGCATTTT
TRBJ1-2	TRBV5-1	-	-	CASSLAITSGEGYGYTF	TGCGCCAGCAGCTTGGCCATAACGTCCGGGGAGGGTTATGGCTACACCTTC
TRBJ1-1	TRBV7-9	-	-	CASSLIQNTEAFF	TGTGCCAGCAGCTTAATACAGAACACTGAAGCTTTCTTT
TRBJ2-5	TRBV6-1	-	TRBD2	CASSPTSGRETQYF	TGTGCCAGCAGTCCGACTAGCGGGAGAGAGACCCAGTACTTC
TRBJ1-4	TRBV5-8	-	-	CASSLASRGFDEKLFF	TGTGCCAGCAGCTTGGCCAGCAGGGGTTTCGATGAAAAACTGTTTTTT
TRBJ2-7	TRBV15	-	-	CATSFHSGFEQYF	TGTGCCACCAGCTTCCATTCAGGGTTCGAGCAGTACTTC
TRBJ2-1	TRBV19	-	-	CATQGRVMSNEQFF	TGTGCCACCCAAGGGCGGGTAATGTCCAATGAGCAGTTCTTC
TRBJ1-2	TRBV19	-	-	CATTRGTAVYGYTF	TGTGCCACGACCCGGGGGACGGCCGTCTATGGCTACACCTTC
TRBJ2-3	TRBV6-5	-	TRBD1	CATGQGALTQYF	TGTGCCACCGGACAGGGGGCGCTGACGCAGTATTTT
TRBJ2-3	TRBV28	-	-	CASSGQSSTDTQYF	TGTGCCAGCAGTGGACAGTCTAGCACAGATACGCAGTATTTT
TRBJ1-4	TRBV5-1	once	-	CASSLRTGLEKLFF	TGCGCCAGCAGCTTAAGAACAGGTCTGGAAAAACTGTTTTTT
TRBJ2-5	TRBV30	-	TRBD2	CAWSIGGGLSETQYF	TGTGCCTGGAGTATCGGGGGGGGTCTTTCAGAGACCCAGTACTTC
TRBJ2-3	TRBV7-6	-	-	CASSLIHGDTQYF	TGTGCCAGCAGCCTAATACACGGGGATACGCAGTATTTT
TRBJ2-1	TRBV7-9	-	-	CASSSLRLVDSYNEQFF	TGTGCCAGCAGCTCTCTTCGACTAGTTGACTCCTACAATGAGCAGTTCTTC
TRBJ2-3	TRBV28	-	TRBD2	CASSFRTSGFSTDTQYF	TGTGCCAGCAGTTTCCGGACTAGCGGGTTTAGCACAGATACGCAGTATTTT
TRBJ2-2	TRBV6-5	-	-	CASIKSDTGELFF	TGTGCCAGCATTAAGAGCGACACCGGGGAGCTGTTTTTT
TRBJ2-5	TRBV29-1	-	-	CSVAVGKETQYF	TGCAGCGTTGCTGTGGGCAAGGAGACCCAGTACTTC
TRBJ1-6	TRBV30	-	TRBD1	CAWSVVGTGGFSPLHF	TGTGCCTGGAGTGTGGTCGGGACAGGGGGCTTTTCACCCCTCCACTTT
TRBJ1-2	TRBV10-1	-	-	CASSDYSYGYTF	TGCGCCAGCAGTGACTACAGCTATGGCTACACCTTC
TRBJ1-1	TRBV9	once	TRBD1	CASSVGTGAGNTEAFF	TGTGCCAGCAGCGTAGGTACAGGGGCGGGTAACACTGAAGCTTTCTTT
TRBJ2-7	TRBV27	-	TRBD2	CASSPHSGGGLYEQYF	TGTGCCAGCAGCCCCCATTCCGGGGGGGGCCTCTACGAGCAGTACTTC
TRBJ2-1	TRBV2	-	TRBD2	CASRRGGGQFF	TGTGCCAGCAGAAGGGGCGGGGGACAGTTCTTC
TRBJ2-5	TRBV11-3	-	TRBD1	CASSSTGPRNQETQYF	TGTGCCAGCAGCTCGACAGGGCCCCGGAACCAAGAGACCCAGTACTTC
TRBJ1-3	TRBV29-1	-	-	CSVGPVGNTIYF	TGCAGCGTGGGGCCGGTCGGAAACACCATATATTTT
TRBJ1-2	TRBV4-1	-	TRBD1	CASSPRTGNYGYTF	TGCGCCAGCAGTCCTCGGACAGGGAACTATGGCTACACCTTC
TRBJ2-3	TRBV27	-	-	CASTQDADPSTDTQYF	TGTGCCAGCACGCAAGATGCGGATCCTAGCACAGATACGCAGTATTTT
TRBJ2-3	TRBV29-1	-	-	CSVDGGTDTQYF	TGCAGCGTTGACGGGGGCACAGATACGCAGTATTTT
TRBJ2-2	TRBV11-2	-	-	CASSSSTGELFF	TGTGCCAGCAGCTCCTCTACCGGGGAGCTGTTTTTT
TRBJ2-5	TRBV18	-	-	CASSQIREETQYF	TGTGCCAGCTCACAAATACGGGAAGAGACCCAGTACTTC
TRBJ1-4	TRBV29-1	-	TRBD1	CSVDQTGSGEKLFF	TGCAGCGTTGACCAGACAGGGAGCGGCGAAAAACTGTTTTTT
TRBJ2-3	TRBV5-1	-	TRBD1	CASSLGLTGATDTQYF	TGCGCCAGCAGCTTGGGGCTTACAGGGGCCACAGATACGCAGTATTTT
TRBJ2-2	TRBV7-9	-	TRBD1	CASSLETGGPGELFF	TGTGCCAGCAGCCTAGAGACAGGGGGCCCCGGGGAGCTGTTTTTT
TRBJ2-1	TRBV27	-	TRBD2	CASSLLSAGGPNEQFF	TGTGCCAGCAGTTTATTAAGTGCGGGGGGGCCCAATGAGCAGTTCTTC
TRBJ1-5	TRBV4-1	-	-	CASSQDVPPGRRASSNQPQHF	TGCGCCAGCAGCCAAGATGTCCCCCCTGGCAGGAGGGCGAGTAGCAATCAGCCCCAGCATTTT
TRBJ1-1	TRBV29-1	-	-	CSAITLEAFF	TGCAGCGCTATCACCCTTGAAGCTTTCTTT
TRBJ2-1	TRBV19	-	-	CASSKGSSGGEQFF	TGTGCCAGTAGTAAAGGCAGTTCCGGAGGTGAGCAGTTCTTC
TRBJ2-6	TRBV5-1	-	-	CASSPGGGQGILSGANVLTF	TGCGCCAGCAGCCCGGGTGGGGGACAAGGAATCCTCTCTGGGGCCAACGTCCTGACTTTC
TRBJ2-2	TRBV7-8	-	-	CASSLLPTGNTGELFF	TGTGCCAGCAGCTTGCTCCCGACAGGGAACACCGGGGAGCTGTTTTTT
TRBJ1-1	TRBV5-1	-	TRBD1	CASSLGQGVTEAFF	TGCGCCAGCAGCTTGGGACAGGGGGTCACTGAAGCTTTCTTT
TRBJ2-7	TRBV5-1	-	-	CASSLEDSTYEQYF	TGCGCCAGCAGCTTGGAGGACAGCACCTACGAGCAGTACTTC